A single sample gave rise to the 8 T cell receptor beta chains below, sequenced in a study of PD-L1 blockade in urothelial cancer. Clones were sequenced by immunoSEQ multiplex PCR, and TCRdb holds only the in-frame ones, with some missing. The data show some 54,000 clones, approximately 84% seen once. The sample here was PBMCs, taken around atezolizumab (anti-PD-L1) treatment. Receptor source: a man in his forties or fifties with urothelial cancer.

The sample holds one count of this clone. V is TRBV5-1 and J is TRBJ2-1, with a weak D call TRBD2 (7 bases). Trimming took 7 bases from V and 6 from J, leaving 23 bases between them. This CDR3 region has 16 residues. The germline CDR1 and CDR2 sequences are SGHRS and YFSETQ. Written as DNA, the CDR3 is TGCGCCAGCTCGGGGGGCCTACGGGGTCCTAGCAATGAGCAGTTCTTC. This gives the protein CASSGGLRGPSNEQFF.

The chain uses TRBV6-1 and TRBJ2-1; perhaps TRBD2 as D (5 bases). This CDR3 is built from 13 residues. Trimming pared 6 bases from V and 1 base from J, leaving 7 bases between. Germline V gives CDR1 MNHNS, CDR2 SASEGT. The CDR3 sequence is CASRRGSYNEQFF. The CDR3 coding sequence is TGTGCCAGCAGAAGAGGGTCCTACAATGAGCAGTTCTTC.

This clone was seen just once. The rearrangement joins TRBV28 to TRBJ1-2, with 7 positions matching TRBD1. Germline CDR1 and CDR2: MDHEN and SYDVKM. The CDR3 covers 13 residues. J gave up 8 bases and V 10 bases, and 13 bases lay outside the gene matches. CDR3 protein: CAISPGGPSGYTF. CDR3 DNA: TGTGCCATCTCCCCAGGGGGGCCATCGGGCTACACCTTC.

In the case of this clone: Other DNA sequences of this sample code for an identical CDR3. The CDR3 spells CASRGQVLYEQYF. The CDR3, as DNA: TGTGCCAGCCGGGGACAGGTGCTCTACGAGCAGTACTTC. V usage is TRBV28 and J usage is TRBJ2-7; the match to TRBD1 covers 8 bases. With V trimmed by 8 bases and J by 3 bases, 6 bases remained unmatched. Germline assignment: CDR1 MDHEN and CDR2 SYDVKM. The CDR3 totals 13 residues.

The rearrangement links TRBV28 to TRBJ1-1; TRBD1 matches at 8 bases. The CDR3 sequence is 13 residues long. V was clipped by 7 bases and J by 5 bases; unmatched bases: 6. Germline loops: CDR1 MDHEN, CDR2 SYDVKM. This CDR3 reads CASIQGARTEAFF. The CDR3 DNA follows: TGTGCCAGCATTCAGGGGGCGCGGACTGAAGCTTTCTTT.

This chain joins TRBV12-2 and TRBJ2-1; no check of the table's D call, TRBD1, against the DNA was made. TRBV12-2 is assigned pseudogene status. The CDR3 totals 17 residues. The CDR3 region is CASRLLGGTGYPDEQFF. DNA for the CDR3: TGTGCAAGTCGCCTCTTGGGCGGGACAGGGTACCCCGATGAGCAGTTCTTC.

This clone was seen just once. The chain combines TRBV5-1 with TRBJ1-4; D remains ambiguous. Germline loops: CDR1 SGHRS, CDR2 YFSETQ. The CDR3 extends over 16 amino acids. Trimming shortened V by 4 bases and J by 7 bases, and 20 bases separated the two germline ends. DNA for the CDR3: TGCGCCAGCAGCCCCGGACCGCAAGGTGAGGGTGAAAAACTGTTTTTT. Encoded protein: CASSPGPQGEGEKLFF.

The chain is built from TRBV7-2 and TRBJ2-1; D perhaps matches TRBD1 (6 bases). Trimming removed 8 bases from V and 2 bases from J, with 10 bases in between. This CDR3 spans 13 amino acids. Germline values: CDR1 SGHTA, CDR2 FQGNSA. The CDR3 here is CASGGEPYNEQFF. DNA of the CDR3: TGTGCCAGCGGGGGCGAACCCTACAATGAGCAGTTCTTC.